These 17 T cell receptor beta chains originate from one sample sequenced in a study of control samples from healthy donors and cancer patients. Profiling relied on immunoSEQ multiplex PCR, and the TCRdb table lists in-frame clones only, not all of them. Of roughly 12,000 clones detected, approximately 94% appear once; the ten largest clones hold roughly a quarter. The sample comprised PBMCs. All receptors come from a man in his sixties or seventies with head and neck cancer.

The chain carries TRBV28 and TRBJ2-6, with 10 bases identical to TRBD1. The germline V gene has CDR1 MDHEN and CDR2 SYDVKM. The J segment lost 0 bases and the V segment lost 3 bases, leaving 5 bases of the junction unmatched. The CDR3 consists of 18 residues. CDR3 sequence: CASSFGGTGVSGANVLTF. The CDR3 DNA sequence: TGTGCCAGCAGTTTTGGGGGGACAGGGGTCTCTGGGGCCAACGTCCTGACTTTC.

In its sample, this clone was seen once. This chain uses TRBV11-3 with TRBJ2-7, with D perhaps TRBD2 (5 bases). Looked up from germline, CDR1 is SGHNT and CDR2 is YENEEA. The V and J ends lost 0 bases and 7 bases respectively, with 16 bases between them. There are 15 residues in the CDR3. The CDR3 loop reads CASSLDKTRSGEQYF. Written as DNA, the CDR3 is TGTGCCAGCAGCTTAGACAAAACCCGATCGGGGGAGCAGTACTTC.

The chain combines TRBV6-5 with TRBJ1-5; D perhaps matches TRBD1 (6 bases). This CDR3 contains 14 residues. Germline loops: CDR1 MNHEY, CDR2 SVGAGI. Trimming took off 5 bases at V and 4 bases at J, with 12 bases between the two ends. The CDR3 DNA reads TGTGCCAGCAGTCTACAGGGAAAGAATCAGCCCCAGCATTTT. The encoded protein is CASSLQGKNQPQHF.

The chain combines TRBV24-1 with TRBJ2-1, with D perhaps matching TRBD1 or TRBD2 (6 bases each). Germline CDR1 and CDR2: KGHDR and SFDVKD. With 9 bases removed from V and 0 bases from J, the gap between germline ends came to 11 bases. The CDR3 runs 14 residues. CDR3 amino acids: CATLGGRSYNEQFF. The CDR3 region has the DNA TGTGCCACCTTGGGGGGCCGCTCCTACAATGAGCAGTTCTTC.

The sample holds a few counts of this clone. This chain connects TRBV5-1 to TRBJ2-2; unclear D gene. V was pared by 1 base and J by 2 bases, with 6 bases between. Germline V gene lookup returns CDR1 SGHRS and CDR2 YFSETQ. The CDR3 spans 14 residues. CDR3 loop: CASSLILNTGELFF. The CDR3 DNA reads as TGCGCCAGCAGCTTGATTCTAAACACCGGGGAGCTGTTTTTT. Full variable domain (remainder filled in from reference TRBV5-1 and TRBJ2-2): KAGVTQTPRYLIKTRGQQVTLSCSPISGHRSVSWYQQTPGQGLQFLFEYFSETQRNKGNFPGRFSGRQFSNSRSEMNVSTLELGDSALYLCASSLILNTGELFFGEGSRLTVL.

This clone was recorded only once. The J gene is TRBJ2-5, the V gene TRBV29-1; 9 nucleotides align to TRBD1. There are 14 residues in the CDR3. V shed 6 bases, J shed 0 bases, and the junction held 5 bases outside the gene matches. CDR1 and CDR2 (germline): SQVTM, ANQGSEA. Here the CDR3 reads CSVAGTGNQETQYF. The CDR3 DNA sequence: TGCAGCGTGGCCGGGACAGGGAACCAAGAGACCCAGTACTTC. Full variable domain (outside the CDR3, taken from reference TRBV29-1 and TRBJ2-5): SAVISQKPSRDICQRGTSLTIQCQVDSQVTMMFWYRQQPGQSLTLIATANQGSEATYESGFVIDKFPISRPNLTFSTLTVSNMSPEDSSIYLCSVAGTGNQETQYFGPGTRLLVL.

The chain is built from TRBV18 and TRBJ2-1; D is uncertain. CDR3 length equals 15 residues. Germline loops: CDR1 KGHSH, CDR2 LQKENI. The V end lost 0 bases, the J end lost 3 bases, and 9 bases lay between the germline ends. This CDR3 reads CASSPPSGLYNEQFF. The CDR3 DNA follows: TGTGCCAGCTCACCACCCAGTGGGCTCTACAATGAGCAGTTCTTC.

This chain uses TRBV5-1 with TRBJ1-3; perhaps TRBD1 as D (5 bases). V lost 4 bases to trimming and J lost 0 bases, with 14 bases between them. Germline loops: CDR1 SGHRS, CDR2 YFSETQ. The CDR3 sequence is 16 residues long. The CDR3 sequence: CASSPELGTSGNTIYF. CDR3 nucleotide sequence: TGCGCCAGCAGCCCGGAGTTGGGGACCTCTGGAAACACCATATATTTT.

This chain links TRBV5-4 with TRBJ2-7; D perhaps matches TRBD2 (6 bases). Germline V gene sequence: CDR1 SGHNT, CDR2 YYREEE (reference sequence). The CDR3 contains 15 residues. V was pared by 1 base and J by 2 bases, with 13 bases between. Written as DNA, the CDR3 is TGTGCCAGCAGCTTGAGGGCCGGGACTCCCTACGAGCAGTACTTC. As protein: CASSLRAGTPYEQYF.

This clone was found once. V and J are TRBV5-1 and TRBJ2-2; TRBD1 matches 10 bases. The CDR3 runs to 15 residues. J was trimmed by 6 bases and V by 5 bases; bases with no gene match: 7. The germline gives CDR1 SGHRS, CDR2 YFSETQ. CDR3 protein: CASSSDRGHAGELFF. Here the CDR3 DNA reads TGCGCCAGCAGTTCCGACAGGGGGCATGCCGGGGAGCTGTTTTTT.

The V and J genes are TRBV2 and TRBJ2-7; D remains unclear. Deletions cut 7 bases from V and 2 bases from J, with 18 bases between. The CDR3 is 15 amino acids. Germline V gene sequence: CDR1 SNHLY, CDR2 FYNNEI. In DNA, the CDR3 is TGTGCCAGCAAAAATTCGGCAGGTTCAACCTACGAGCAGTACTTC. Translation gives CASKNSAGSTYEQYF.

The chain is built from TRBV6-5 and TRBJ2-7; 7 bases match TRBD2. The CDR3 sequence is 13 residues long. Germline V gene lookup returns CDR1 MNHEY and CDR2 SVGAGI. The V segment lost 6 bases and the J segment 2 bases; nucleotides outside the gene matches: 4. The CDR3 is CASRQAGPYEQYF. Written as DNA, the CDR3 is TGTGCCAGCAGACAAGCGGGGCCCTACGAGCAGTACTTC.

CDR3 residues: CASRGLAGEQFF. CDR3 nucleotides: TGTGCCAGCAGGGGACTAGCGGGTGAGCAGTTCTTC. V and J are TRBV12-3 or TRBV12-4 and TRBJ2-1; 12 nucleotides line up with TRBD2. The ends lost 6 bases at V and 9 bases at J; junction bases unmatched: 0. The CDR3 is 12 residues long.

CDR3 in DNA: TGTGCCAGCAGCTTATCCGGCAATGAGCAGTTCTTC. Translation: CASSLSGNEQFF. The J gene is TRBJ2-1, the V gene TRBV7-6; unclear D gene. V lost 2 bases and J 6 bases, leaving 5 bases between the germline ends. Germline assignment: CDR1 SGHVS and CDR2 FNYEAQ. The CDR3 is 12 amino acids.

This chain uses TRBV5-1 with TRBJ2-1; weak D call: TRBD1 (5 bases). Per the germline V gene, CDR1 is SGHRS and CDR2 is YFSETQ. V lost 4 bases and J lost 8, with 16 bases in between. The CDR3 covers 14 residues. The CDR3 loop reads CASSVQRGRDEQFF. The CDR3 DNA follows: TGCGCCAGCAGCGTGCAAAGGGGCAGGGATGAGCAGTTCTTC.

The chain uses TRBV12-5 and TRBJ1-4; TRBD1 matches at 9 bases. This CDR3 spans 14 amino acids. Germline assignment: CDR1 LGHNT and CDR2 FRNRAP. V dropped 7 bases and J dropped 8; count of bases not matched to a gene: 8. In DNA form, the CDR3 reads TGTGCTAGTGCCCCGGGACAGGGAGGAGAAAAACTGTTTTTT. Its translation is CASAPGQGGEKLFF.

The chain couples TRBV6-5 to TRBJ2-7; 11 nucleotides line up with TRBD1. The V gene end was trimmed by 6 bases and the J gene end by 3 bases; junction bases not matched to a gene: 4. Germline CDR1 and CDR2: MNHEY and SVGAGI. This CDR3 is 14 amino acids long. As DNA, the CDR3 is TGTGCCAGCAGGGGACAGGGGGTCGGCTACGAGCAGTACTTC. It yields the protein CASRGQGVGYEQYF.